One sample yielded the 19 T cell receptor beta chains listed below, sequenced in a study of tumor-infiltrating lymphocytes in oesophageal squamous cell carcinoma. In TCRdb, the PCR reads were re-called with MiXCR into one record per CDR3 protein. The table shows more than 15,000 distinct CDR3 sequences, with about 40% occurring only once. The sample was normal esophageal tissue next to the tumor. Source of these receptors: a female donor with esophageal squamous cell carcinoma.

The chain recombines TRBV5-1 with TRBJ2-6, with no clear D. Germline V lookup: CDR1 SGHRS, CDR2 YFSETQ. This CDR3 is 19 amino acids long. V was trimmed by 3 bases and J by 0 bases, leaving 19 bases between them. In nucleotides, the CDR3 is TGCGCCAGCAGCTCGGGTGGGGTAGGGTCGAGCTCTGGGGCCAACGTCCTGACTTTC. As protein: CASSSGGVGSSSGANVLTF.

This rearrangement joins TRBV9 to TRBJ2-7; D not resolved. Between the trimmed V and J ends, which lost 0 bases and 2 bases, there was a span of 12 bases. The CDR3 length is 15 residues. Germline V gene data show CDR1 as SGDLS and CDR2 as YYNGEE. The CDR3 loop reads CASSVAPGSTYEQYF. The CDR3 DNA is TGTGCCAGCAGCGTAGCGCCAGGAAGCACCTACGAGCAGTACTTC.

With respect to this clonotype: Sequence at one end of the junction differs from germline and may be a read error. The gene calls are TRBV6-1 and TRBJ2-1; D gene uncertain. CDR3 size: 12 residues. From germline, CDR1 is MNHNS and CDR2 SASEGT. As DNA, the CDR3 is TGTGCCAGCAGTTTGGGCACCTACGAGCAGCACTTT. Translated, it gives CASSLGTYEQHF.

This clonotype was recorded only once. The rearrangement joins TRBV11-2 to TRBJ2-7; D uncertain. The germline V and J ends were trimmed by 1 base and 0 bases, with 7 bases remaining between them. The CDR3 is made up of 14 amino acids. Germline V lookup: CDR1 SGHAT, CDR2 FQNNGV. The CDR3 nucleotides are TGTGCCAGCAGCTTAGCCCGATACTCCTACGAGCAGTACTTC. Protein: CASSLARYSYEQYF.

V is TRBV7-8 and J is TRBJ2-6; TRBD1 agrees at 9 bases. This CDR3 contains 18 residues. V trimming: 3 bases; J trimming: 2 bases; junction bases outside the gene matches: 8. CDR1 is SGHVS and CDR2 is FQNEAQ in the germline V gene. CDR3 bases: TGTGCCAGCAGCTTCTTCGGGGACAGGGTCCCTGGGGCCAACGTCCTGACTTTC. It translates to CASSFFGDRVPGANVLTF.

In its sample, this clonotype ranks as medium-sized. The chain combines TRBV7-8 with TRBJ1-1, with 9 bases identical to TRBD1. V dropped 8 bases and J dropped 0; count of bases not matched to a gene: 7. Germline values: CDR1 SGHVS, CDR2 FQNEAQ. The length of the CDR3 is 15 residues. CDR3 nucleotide sequence: TGTGCCAGCGGACCGGGACAGGGAATGAACACTGAAGCTTTCTTT. It yields the protein CASGPGQGMNTEAFF.

The J gene is TRBJ2-1, the V gene TRBV7-2; TRBD2 might be the D (6 bases). The germline V and J ends were trimmed by 8 bases and 2 bases, with 16 bases remaining between them. CDR1 is SGHTA, CDR2 FQGNSA, per germline. The length of the CDR3 is 15 residues. The CDR3 coding sequence is TGTGCCAGCGGGGGGTTTCTTTCTACCTACAATGAGCAGTTCTTC. This gives the protein CASGGFLSTYNEQFF. Filled out from reference TRBV7-2 and TRBJ2-1, the complete variable domain reads GAGVSQSPSNKVTEKGKDVELRCDPISGHTALYWYRQSLGQGLEFLIYFQGNSAPDKSGLPSDRFSAERTGGSVSTLTIQRTQQEDSAVYLCASGGFLSTYNEQFFGPGTRLTVL.

The gene calls are TRBV7-3 and TRBJ2-5; D gene unclear. This CDR3 has 15 residues. Between the trimmed V and J ends, which lost 4 bases and 11 bases, there was a span of 23 bases. CDR1 SGHTA and CDR2 FQGTGA come from the germline V gene. The CDR3 sequence: CASSYGQPTYNEQYF. For the CDR3, the DNA is TGTGCCAGCAGCTATGGTCAGCCTACCTACAATGAGCAGTACTTC.

This clonotype was observed a few times. V is TRBV7-6 and J is TRBJ2-3; 13 bases match TRBD2. CDR1 and CDR2 from the germline V gene are SGHVS and FNYEAQ. Trimming took 0 bases from V and 4 from J; bases not matched to a gene: 4. The CDR3 is 17 residues long. In DNA form, the CDR3 reads TGTGCCAGCAGCTTAGCCCCGGGACTAGCGGGACCAGATACGCAGTATTTT. It yields the protein CASSLAPGLAGPDTQYF.

The gene calls are TRBV7-2 and TRBJ2-7; D is possibly TRBD1 (5 bases). The J call is in doubt because the DNA end fits TRBJ1-2 better. CDR1 SGHTA and CDR2 FQGNSA come from the germline V gene. The CDR3 covers 14 residues. DNA for the CDR3: TGTGCCAGCAGCCAATCGGGGCCGAACTATGGCTACACCTTC. Translation gives CASSQSGPNYGYTF.

This clonotype appeared a few times. V is TRBV18 and J is TRBJ2-4, with no clear D. The V end was cut by 6 bases, the J end by 13 bases, with 16 bases between. CDR1 KGHSH and CDR2 LQKENI come from the germline V gene. This CDR3 region has 12 residues. CDR3 nucleotide sequence: TGTGCCAGCTCCCCCGGCCGGAATGAGCAGTACTTC. Amino acid sequence: CASSPGRNEQYF.

This clonotype was picked up many times. The genes are TRBV7-9 and TRBJ2-2; 10 bases are a match to TRBD1. CDR1 is SEHNR, CDR2 FQNEAQ, per germline (reference sequence). V trimming: 5 bases; J trimming: 4 bases; junction bases outside the gene matches: 4. The CDR3 runs to 15 residues. In DNA, the CDR3 is TGTGCCAGCAGCCCCGGGACAGGGGTCACCGGGGAGCTGTTTTTT. Translation: CASSPGTGVTGELFF.

J is TRBJ1-1 and V is TRBV6-5; the match to TRBD1 covers 8 bases. J gave up 1 base and V 0 bases, and 4 bases lay outside the gene matches. CDR1 and CDR2 (germline): MNHEY, SVGAGI. The CDR3 is 16 residues long. The CDR3 DNA is TGTGCCAGCAGTTACTCCGGGACAGGCCCGAACACTGAAGCTTTCTTT. This codes for CASSYSGTGPNTEAFF.

The sample holds many counts of this clonotype. Given a much more abundant clone one base away, this may be a read error. V is TRBV6-1 and J is TRBJ2-7; TRBD2 agrees at 11 bases. Germline CDR1 is MNHNS and CDR2 is SASEGT. The CDR3 sequence is 15 residues long. Trimming cost V 2 bases and J 7 bases; bases outside gene matches: 7. The CDR3 DNA follows: TGTGCCAGCAGTGAAATTAGCGGGGGGGCAAAGGAGCAGTACTTC. It encodes CASSEISGGAKEQYF.

This clonotype was picked up many times. The chain combines TRBV12-3 or TRBV12-4 with TRBJ2-7; 8 nucleotides match TRBD2. This CDR3 comprises 15 residues. The V gene end was trimmed by 1 base and the J gene end by 7 bases; junction bases not matched to a gene: 9. The CDR3 reads CASSLVAGPYNEQYF. CDR3 nucleotide sequence: TGTGCCAGCAGTTTAGTAGCGGGGCCTTACAATGAGCAGTACTTC.

The genes are TRBV7-2 and TRBJ2-4, with a tentative D call TRBD1 (5 bases). The J call is doubtful: the DNA matches TRBJ1-2 better. This CDR3 contains 13 residues. CDR1 and CDR2 (germline): SGHTA, FQGNSA. The DNA for the CDR3 is TGTGCCAGCAGCTTTTCAAGGGGTGACGGCTACACCTTC. Translating gives CASSFSRGDGYTF.

This clonotype was observed a single time. V usage is TRBV7-2 and J usage is TRBJ1-1, with a possible D match to TRBD1 (6 bases). Germline values: CDR1 SGHTA, CDR2 FQGNSA. The length of the CDR3 is 14 residues. Trimming shortened V by 0 bases and J by 5 bases, and 10 bases separated the two germline ends. As DNA, the CDR3 is TGTGCCAGCAGCTTAGCGGGCAGGGGAACTGAAGCTTTCTTT. This encodes CASSLAGRGTEAFF.

The chain combines TRBV20-1 with TRBJ2-3; TRBD2 aligns across 12 bases. This CDR3 spans 15 amino acids. Germline loops: CDR1 DFQATT, CDR2 SNEGSKA (reference sequence). V shed 6 bases and J 0 bases; nucleotides not matched to a gene: 4. The CDR3 bases are TGCAGTGCCCCCCTAGCGGGGGGGAGCACAGATACGCAGTATTTT. Amino acid sequence: CSAPLAGGSTDTQYF.

This clonotype was seen many times. The chain employs TRBV24-1 and TRBJ2-1, with 14 positions matching TRBD2. The ends lost 3 bases at V and 10 bases at J; junction bases unmatched: 7. The CDR3 contains 16 residues. Per germline, CDR1 KGHDR and CDR2 SFDVKD. The CDR3 DNA reads as TGTGCCACCAGTGATCGGGGACTAGCGGGAGATCTGGAGCAGTTCTTC. Translation gives CATSDRGLAGDLEQFF.